This TCR beta chain comes out of a study of blood T cell repertoires in COVID-19. The repertoire was sequenced with immunoSEQ multiplex PCR; TCRdb's copy has only in-frame clones and lacks some. The sample lists over 120,000 clones, approximately 80% occurring once. This CDR3 contains 15 residues. V was cut by 4 bases and J by 7 bases, with 17 bases left in between. CDR1 and CDR2 from the germline V gene are SNHLY and FYNNEI. The sample was peripheral blood. This chain joins TRBV2 and TRBJ1-5; D remains unclear. This clonotype was obtained from a man aged 55 to 70 with active or convalescent COVID-19. The DNA for the CDR3 is TGTGCCAGCAGTGTAACGTCCGGGTCCGGGCAGCCCCAGCATTTT. Its translation is CASSVTSGSGQPQHF.